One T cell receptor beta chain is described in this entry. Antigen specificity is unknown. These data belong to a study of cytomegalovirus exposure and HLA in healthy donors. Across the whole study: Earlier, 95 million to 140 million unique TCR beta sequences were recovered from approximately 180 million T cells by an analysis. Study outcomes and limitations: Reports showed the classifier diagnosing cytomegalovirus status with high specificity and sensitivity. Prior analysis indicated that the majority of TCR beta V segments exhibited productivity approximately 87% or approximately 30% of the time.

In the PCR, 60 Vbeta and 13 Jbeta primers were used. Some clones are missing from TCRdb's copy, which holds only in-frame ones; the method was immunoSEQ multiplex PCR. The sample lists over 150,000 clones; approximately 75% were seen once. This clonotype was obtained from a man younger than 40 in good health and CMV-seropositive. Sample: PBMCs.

CDR3 nucleotides: TGCGCCAGCAGCCAACTCTGGGCCCCCTCCTACGAGCAGTACTTC. Amino acid sequence: CASSQLWAPSYEQYF. This rearrangement joins TRBV4-3 to TRBJ2-5; D is uncertain. Matching the DNA end better, TRBJ2-7 makes the J call doubtful. CDR3 length equals 15 residues. From germline, CDR1 is LGHNA and CDR2 YSLEER.